This TCR beta chain was observed in a study of blood T cell repertoires in COVID-19. Overall study: Sample material is recorded as cDNA or gDNA derived from T cells, B-cell-depleted T cells, or PBMCs.

Measured with immunoSEQ multiplex PCR; TCRdb has only the in-frame clones, and not every one. The data contain some 700,000 clones, approximately 90% of them singletons. The germline V and J ends were trimmed by 4 bases and 0 bases, with 18 bases remaining between them. CDR1 and CDR2 (germline): SNHLY, FYNNEI. The CDR3 sequence is 17 residues long. The rearrangement joins TRBV2 to TRBJ1-2; no reliable D call. This sequence was found in a woman younger than 30 with acute or convalescent COVID-19. Sequenced input: peripheral blood. CDR3: CASSVKGMTGTNYGYTF. In DNA form, the CDR3 reads TGTGCCAGCAGTGTCAAGGGTATGACCGGGACTAACTATGGCTACACCTTC.